What follows are 29 T cell receptor beta chains derived from one specimen sequenced in a study of blood T cell repertoires in COVID-19 (TCRdb year 2020). The library was obtained by the immunoSEQ multiplex PCR assay. TCRdb mirrors the immuneACCESS table, restricted to in-frame sequences. Some clones are absent from its copies; in checked studies, under half trace to an unresolved V gene, and the reason for the others is unknown. Recorded for this sample are about 380,000 clones; around 90% of them occurred a single time. Jointly, the top ten make up 6.5% of the sample. The sequencing input was peripheral blood. These receptors all come from a man between 18 and 35 years old with active or convalescent COVID-19.

This clone was seen once. This chain uses TRBV28 with TRBJ1-4; D unclear. Germline V CDR1 and CDR2: MDHEN, SYDVKM. The ends were cut back, 2 bases at V and 0 bases at J, with 19 bases in the middle. This CDR3 spans 19 amino acids. This chain's CDR3 is CASSLTTRKAVATNEKLFF. The DNA of the CDR3 is TGTGCCAGCAGTTTAACGACCAGGAAAGCCGTCGCAACTAATGAAAAACTGTTTTTT.

The chain uses TRBV5-8 and TRBJ2-5, with 7 bases aligning to TRBD1. In germline, CDR1 is SGHTS, CDR2 YDEGEE. The J segment lost 2 bases and the V segment lost 4 bases, leaving 5 bases of the junction unmatched. The CDR3 length is 14 residues. The CDR3: CASSPGTAQETQYF. The DNA for the CDR3 is TGTGCCAGCAGCCCGGGGACAGCTCAAGAGACCCAGTACTTC.

The chain links TRBV5-1 to TRBJ2-1; TRBD2 matches 13 bases. J was trimmed by 9 bases and V by 0 bases; bases with no gene match: 3. The germline V gene has CDR1 SGHRS and CDR2 YFSETQ. CDR3 size: 15 residues. CDR3: CASSLGTSGSSEQFF. The CDR3 bases are TGCGCCAGCAGCTTGGGGACTAGCGGGAGCAGTGAGCAGTTCTTC.

This clone was counted once. The V call is TRBV19, the J call TRBJ2-7; D may be TRBD2 (6 bases). Germline V gene lookup returns CDR1 LNHDA and CDR2 SQIVND (reference sequence). The CDR3 extends over 15 amino acids. V lost 10 bases, J lost 6 bases, and 25 bases lay in between. CDR3 sequence (DNA): TGTGCCACCGGGAGCGTTGGGGAGACCCCTCTCGAGCAGTACTTC. Protein sequence: CATGSVGETPLEQYF.

The V call is TRBV6-5, the J call TRBJ2-7; TRBD2 aligns across 7 bases. The CDR3 runs 16 residues. The germline CDR1 and CDR2 sequences are MNHEY and SVGAGI. The V gene end was trimmed by 2 bases and the J gene end by 3 bases; junction bases not matched to a gene: 10. The CDR3 spells CASSYGRRGSGYEQYF. The CDR3 DNA sequence: TGTGCCAGCAGTTACGGTCGGCGGGGGTCCGGCTACGAGCAGTACTTC.

The chain is built from TRBV10-3 and TRBJ2-7, with 7 bases that match TRBD1. Germline-derived CDR1 and CDR2 are ENHRY and SYGVKD. V dropped 6 bases and J dropped 0; count of bases not matched to a gene: 5. This CDR3 has 14 amino acids. Written as DNA, the CDR3 is TGTGCCATCAGGACACAGGGGAGCTCCTACGAGCAGTACTTC. Amino acids: CAIRTQGSSYEQYF.

This chain connects TRBV19 to TRBJ2-7; 12 nucleotides line up with TRBD1. This CDR3 is 16 amino acids long. The germline gives CDR1 LNHDA, CDR2 SQIVND (reference sequence). The V gene end was trimmed by 3 bases and the J gene end by 4 bases; junction bases not matched to a gene: 7. The DNA of the CDR3 is TGTGCCAGTAGTATGGGTGGGACAGGGGGCAGGTACGAGCAGTACTTC. Translated, it gives CASSMGGTGGRYEQYF. The full variable domain, in which reference TRBV19 and TRBJ2-7 provide the parts outside the CDR3, is DGGITQSPKYLFRKEGQNVTLSCEQNLNHDAMYWYRQDPGQGLRLIYYSQIVNDFQKGDIAEGYSVSREKKESFPLTVTSAQKNPTAFYLCASSMGGTGGRYEQYFGPGTRLTVT.

V is TRBV5-6 and J is TRBJ2-3; TRBD2 aligns across 10 bases. There are 15 residues in the CDR3. CDR1 and CDR2 (germline): SGHDT, YYEEEE. Trimming took 7 bases from V and 2 from J; bases not matched to a gene: 7. In nucleotides, the CDR3 is TGTGCCAGCTCTGGACTAGCGGTGAACACAGATACGCAGTATTTT. Translated, it gives CASSGLAVNTDTQYF.

This clone was observed a single time. The chain combines TRBV3-1 (or the pseudogene TRBV3-2) with TRBJ2-3; maybe TRBD1 (6 bases). V was shortened by 3 bases and J by 2 bases, with 12 bases between the two germline ends. The CDR3 sequence is 15 residues long. In germline, CDR1 is LGHDT, CDR2 YNNKEL (reference sequence). The CDR3 coding sequence is TGTGCCAGCAGCCAGGGGGCCACCAACACAGATACGCAGTATTTT. Residues: CASSQGATNTDTQYF.

This rearrangement joins TRBV11-2 to TRBJ2-5; D call uncertain. Germline CDR1 and CDR2: SGHAT and FQNNGV. The CDR3 extends over 13 amino acids. V was clipped by 1 base and J by 4 bases, with 7 bases between them. CDR3 sequence: CASSLGFGETQYF. CDR3 sequence (DNA): TGTGCCAGCAGCTTAGGGTTCGGAGAGACCCAGTACTTC.

The chain has TRBV7-2 and TRBJ1-2; TRBD1 matches 8 bases. V lost 1 base and J lost 4; bases outside the gene matches: 8. CDR1 is SGHTA, CDR2 FQGNSA, per germline. The CDR3 consists of 16 residues. DNA of the CDR3: TGTGCCAGCAGCTTAGTACAGGGGGTTGGTGGCTATGGCTACACCTTC. As protein: CASSLVQGVGGYGYTF.

The chain joins TRBV29-1 to TRBJ2-5; the D is unclear. V lost 0 bases to trimming and J lost 1 base, with 9 bases between them. The CDR3 spans 14 residues. Per germline, CDR1 SQVTM and CDR2 ANQGSEA. The CDR3 spells CSVEEWSGQETQYF. CDR3 coding DNA: TGCAGCGTTGAAGAGTGGTCGGGCCAAGAGACCCAGTACTTC.

This chain links TRBV28 with TRBJ1-2; maybe TRBD1 (6 bases). The CDR3 sequence is 13 residues long. With 2 bases removed from V and 8 bases from J, the gap between germline ends came to 12 bases. Germline values: CDR1 MDHEN, CDR2 SYDVKM. CDR3 in amino acids: CASSLRGFGGYTF. DNA for the CDR3: TGTGCCAGCAGTTTAAGGGGGTTTGGCGGCTACACCTTC.

Note on this clone: A read error may produce the germline difference seen at one junction end. The chain recombines TRBV28 with TRBJ2-6; D may be TRBD2 (6 bases). The CDR3 spans 19 residues. Germline CDR1 is MDHEN and CDR2 is SYDVKM. The DNA of the CDR3 is TGTGCCAGCAGTTTCTATTGGGACCGCACTAGCTCTGGGGCCAACGTGCTGACTTTC. As protein: CASSFYWDRTSSGANVLTF.

CDR3 amino acids: CASSFAGGGQYNEQFF. DNA of the CDR3: TGTGCCAGCAGCTTCGCGGGGGGGGGACAATACAATGAGCAGTTCTTC. The chain combines TRBV7-2 with TRBJ2-1; 9 nucleotides match TRBD2. The CDR3 contains 16 residues. J lost 4 bases, V lost 3 bases, and 7 bases had no gene match. The germline CDR1 and CDR2 sequences are SGHTA and FQGNSA.

This chain uses TRBV27 with TRBJ2-2, with D tentatively TRBD1 (6 bases). This CDR3 spans 14 amino acids. Germline assignment: CDR1 MNHEY and CDR2 SMNVEV (reference sequence). Trimming pared 5 bases from V and 1 base from J, leaving 8 bases between. CDR3 DNA sequence: TGTGCCAGCAGTCAGGGGTGGAACACCGGGGAGCTGTTTTTT. This sequence encodes CASSQGWNTGELFF.

The rearrangement uses TRBV20-1 and TRBJ1-5, with TRBD1 matching 10 bases. The CDR3 is made up of 15 amino acids. CDR1 is DFQATT and CDR2 is SNEGSKA in the germline V gene (reference sequence). V shed 3 bases, J shed 6 bases, and the junction held 8 bases outside the gene matches. The CDR3 bases are TGCAGTGCTAGTGGTTCCGACAGGGGGCGTCAGCCCCAGCATTTT. Residues: CSASGSDRGRQPQHF.

The chain couples TRBV7-6 to TRBJ2-5; TRBD1 is a possible D gene (5 bases). The germline V gene encodes CDR1 SGHVS and CDR2 FNYEAQ. The CDR3 runs 14 residues. Between the trimmed V and J ends, which lost 2 bases and 4 bases, there was a span of 11 bases. The CDR3 sequence is CASSLFREGETQYF. CDR3 in DNA: TGTGCCAGCAGCTTATTCAGGGAAGGAGAGACCCAGTACTTC.

The chain combines TRBV19 with TRBJ1-5; D may be TRBD1 (6 bases). CDR1 and CDR2 (germline): LNHDA, SQIVND (reference sequence). The V gene lost 7 bases and the J gene lost 3 bases, with 16 bases spanning the gap. The CDR3 spans 15 residues. As DNA, the CDR3 is TGTGCCAGTATCGCGGGGGCGGGAGTCAATCAGCCCCAGCATTTT. This sequence encodes CASIAGAGVNQPQHF.

The table lists this clone with a few counts. The chain joins TRBV5-1 to TRBJ1-4; D remains unclear. Germline CDR1 SGHRS, CDR2 YFSETQ. The CDR3 length is 16 residues. With 0 bases removed from V and 4 bases from J, the gap between germline ends came to 13 bases. The CDR3 sequence is CASSLVSGLGNEKLFF. CDR3 coding DNA: TGCGCCAGCAGCTTGGTCAGCGGGCTCGGTAATGAAAAACTGTTTTTT.

The chain is built from TRBV5-1 and TRBJ1-6, with D hard to call. The V gene's germline CDR1 is SGHRS and CDR2 YFSETQ. CDR3 size: 13 residues. Trimming shortened V by 6 bases and J by 0 bases, and 4 bases separated the two germline ends. The DNA for the CDR3 is TGCGCCAGCACCCTCTCCTATAATTCACCCCTCCACTTT. Translated, it gives CASTLSYNSPLHF.

The rearrangement joins TRBV4-3 to TRBJ2-1; TRBD1 might be the D (5 bases). The germline V and J ends were trimmed by 0 bases and 2 bases, with 11 bases remaining between them. Germline lookup yields CDR1 LGHNA and CDR2 YSLEER. The CDR3 is 16 amino acids. The CDR3 loop is CASSQEMRQTYNEQFF. In nucleotides, the CDR3 is TGCGCCAGCAGCCAAGAAATGCGACAGACCTACAATGAGCAGTTCTTC.

The chain employs TRBV9 and TRBJ2-7; TRBD2 might be the D (6 bases). Trimming took off 0 bases at V and 2 bases at J, with 12 bases between the two ends. Looked up from germline, CDR1 is SGDLS and CDR2 is YYNGEE. The CDR3 runs to 15 residues. CDR3 amino acids: CASSVGGREAYEQYF. The CDR3 DNA follows: TGTGCCAGCAGCGTAGGAGGCAGGGAGGCCTACGAGCAGTACTTC.

This chain connects TRBV7-8 to TRBJ1-1; D uncertain. Germline CDR1 and CDR2: SGHVS and FQNEAQ. Trimming removed 3 bases at V and 8 bases at J, with 22 bases between. This CDR3 region has 16 residues. The CDR3 reads CASSLGGVRKTAEAFF. CDR3 in DNA: TGTGCCAGCAGCTTGGGCGGGGTGCGGAAGACGGCAGAAGCTTTCTTT.

The V gene is TRBV11-2, the J gene TRBJ2-7; D is possibly TRBD2 (6 bases). Trimming took off 5 bases at V and 6 bases at J, with 23 bases between the two ends. Germline CDR1 reads SGHAT; CDR2 reads FQNNGV. CDR3 length: 16 amino acids. The CDR3 region is CASSLLPGRPPFEQYF. CDR3 coding DNA: TGTGCCAGCAGCCTCCTTCCGGGGAGGCCCCCTTTCGAGCAGTACTTC.

The chain recombines TRBV10-2 with TRBJ1-5, with 10 bases matching TRBD1. Germline values: CDR1 WSHSY, CDR2 SAAADI. The V and J ends lost 1 base and 0 bases, in that order; junction bases with no gene match: 9. CDR3 length: 19 amino acids. As DNA, the CDR3 is TGCGCCAGCAGTGAGTTCGGGACAGGGGCTCCGGGTAGCAATCAGCCCCAGCATTTT. It translates to CASSEFGTGAPGSNQPQHF.

On this clone: A read error may account for a junction end that differs from germline. The chain carries TRBV4-3 and TRBJ2-5; 10 bases agree with TRBD2. Germline V gene lookup returns CDR1 LGHNA and CDR2 YSLEER. The CDR3 length is 14 residues. The CDR3 DNA sequence: TGCGCCAGCAGCCAAGACATCCTAGCGGGGGCCCGGGACTTC. Amino acids: CASSQDILAGARDF.

The rearrangement uses TRBV5-1 and TRBJ2-1; 7 bases are shared with TRBD1. The CDR3 totals 14 residues. CDR1 and CDR2 (germline): SGHRS, YFSETQ. J gave up 5 bases and V 4 bases, and 6 bases lay outside the gene matches. The CDR3 DNA is TGCGCCAGCAGCAAACAGGGGAACCACAATGAGCAGTTCTTC. Protein: CASSKQGNHNEQFF.

CDR3 DNA sequence: TGTGCCAGCAGTTACGTTGGGACAGGGCTCTACGAGCAGTACTTC. Residues: CASSYVGTGLYEQYF. V and J are TRBV6-5 and TRBJ2-7, with 9 bases lining up with TRBD1. The CDR3 covers 15 residues. Germline lookup yields CDR1 MNHEY and CDR2 SVGAGI. V lost 2 bases, J lost 3 bases, and 5 bases stayed unmatched.